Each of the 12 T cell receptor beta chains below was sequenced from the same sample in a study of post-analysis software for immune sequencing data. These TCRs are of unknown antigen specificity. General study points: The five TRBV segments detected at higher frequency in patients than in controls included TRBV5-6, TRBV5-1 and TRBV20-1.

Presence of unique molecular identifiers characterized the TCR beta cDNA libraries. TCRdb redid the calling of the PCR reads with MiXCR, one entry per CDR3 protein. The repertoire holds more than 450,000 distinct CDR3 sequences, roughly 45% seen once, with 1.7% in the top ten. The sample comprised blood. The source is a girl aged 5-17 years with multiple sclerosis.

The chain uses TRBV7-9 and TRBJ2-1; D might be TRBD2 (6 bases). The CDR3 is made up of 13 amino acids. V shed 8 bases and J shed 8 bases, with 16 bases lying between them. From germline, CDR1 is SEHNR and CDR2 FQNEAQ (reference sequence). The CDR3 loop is CASLLGGGDEQFF. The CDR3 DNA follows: TGTGCCAGCCTCCTGGGGGGAGGCGATGAGCAGTTCTTC.

The CDR3 region is CASSFRWGKSYEQYF. CDR3 DNA: TGTGCCAGCAGTTTTCGCTGGGGAAAAAGCTACGAGCAGTACTTC. This chain connects TRBV27 to TRBJ2-7; D unresolved. Trimming stripped 3 bases from V and 3 bases from J, with 15 bases between. CDR3 size: 15 residues. CDR1 and CDR2 from the germline V gene are MNHEY and SMNVEV (reference sequence).

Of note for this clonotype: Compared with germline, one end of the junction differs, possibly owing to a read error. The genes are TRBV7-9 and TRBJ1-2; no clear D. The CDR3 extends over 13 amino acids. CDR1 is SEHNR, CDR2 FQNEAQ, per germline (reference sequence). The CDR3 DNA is TGTGCCAGCAGCTTAGAGGATGGGTATGACTACACCTTC. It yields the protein CASSLEDGYDYTF.

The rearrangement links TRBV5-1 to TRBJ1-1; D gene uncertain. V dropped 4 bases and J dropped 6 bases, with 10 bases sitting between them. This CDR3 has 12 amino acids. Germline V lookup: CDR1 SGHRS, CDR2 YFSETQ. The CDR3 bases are TGCGCCAGCAGCACTGGTCAGTCTGAAGCTTTCTTT. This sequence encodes CASSTGQSEAFF.

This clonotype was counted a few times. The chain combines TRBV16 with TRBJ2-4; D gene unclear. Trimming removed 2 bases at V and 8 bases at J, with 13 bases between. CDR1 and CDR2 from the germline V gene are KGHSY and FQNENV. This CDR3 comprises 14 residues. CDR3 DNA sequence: TGTGCCAGCAGCCAAGGATCTGGAGCCTACATTCAGTACTTC. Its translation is CASSQGSGAYIQYF.

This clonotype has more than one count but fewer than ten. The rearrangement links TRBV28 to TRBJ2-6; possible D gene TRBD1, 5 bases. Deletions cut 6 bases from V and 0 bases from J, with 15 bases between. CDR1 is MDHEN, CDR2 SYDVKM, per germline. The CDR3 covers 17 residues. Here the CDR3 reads CASRRRGARSGANVLTF. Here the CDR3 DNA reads TGTGCCAGCAGACGTCGTGGGGCCCGCTCTGGGGCCAACGTCCTGACTTTC.

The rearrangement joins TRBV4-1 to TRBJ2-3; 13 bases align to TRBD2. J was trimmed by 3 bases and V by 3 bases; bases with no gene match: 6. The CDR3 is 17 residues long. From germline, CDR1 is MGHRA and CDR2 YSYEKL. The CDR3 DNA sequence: TGCGCCAGCAGCCATACTTCGGGACTAGCGGGGACAGATACGCAGTATTTT. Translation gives CASSHTSGLAGTDTQYF.

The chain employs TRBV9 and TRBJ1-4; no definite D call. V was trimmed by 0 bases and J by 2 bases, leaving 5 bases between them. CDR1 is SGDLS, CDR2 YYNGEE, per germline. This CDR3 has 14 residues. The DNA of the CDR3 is TGTGCCAGCAGCGTAGCGACGACTAATGAAAAACTGTTTTTT. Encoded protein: CASSVATTNEKLFF.

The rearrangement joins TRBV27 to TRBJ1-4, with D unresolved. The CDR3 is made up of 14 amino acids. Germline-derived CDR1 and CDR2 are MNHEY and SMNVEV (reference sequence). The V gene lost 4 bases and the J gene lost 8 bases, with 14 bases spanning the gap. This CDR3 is CASSYSVLGEKLFF. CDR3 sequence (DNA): TGTGCCAGCAGTTATTCAGTTTTGGGAGAAAAACTGTTTTTT.

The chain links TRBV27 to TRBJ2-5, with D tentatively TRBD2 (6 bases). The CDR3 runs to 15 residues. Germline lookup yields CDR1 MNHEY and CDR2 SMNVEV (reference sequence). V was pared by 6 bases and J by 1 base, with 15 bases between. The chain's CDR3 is CASRRDVESQETQYF. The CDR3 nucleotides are TGTGCCAGCAGGCGGGACGTTGAATCCCAAGAGACCCAGTACTTC.

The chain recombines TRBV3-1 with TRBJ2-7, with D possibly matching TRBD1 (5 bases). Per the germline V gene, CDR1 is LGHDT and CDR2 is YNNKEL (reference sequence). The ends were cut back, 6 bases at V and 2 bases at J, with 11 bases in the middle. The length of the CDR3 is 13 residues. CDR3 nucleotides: TGTGCCAGCAGGAACAGGCTCACCTACGAGCAGTACTTC. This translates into CASRNRLTYEQYF.

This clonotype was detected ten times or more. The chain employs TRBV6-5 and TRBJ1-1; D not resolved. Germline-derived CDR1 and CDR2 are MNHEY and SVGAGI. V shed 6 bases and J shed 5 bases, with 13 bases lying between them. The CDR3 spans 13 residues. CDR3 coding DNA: TGTGCCAGCAGCCTCGGTGGTGGTACTGAAGCTTTCTTT. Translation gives CASSLGGGTEAFF.